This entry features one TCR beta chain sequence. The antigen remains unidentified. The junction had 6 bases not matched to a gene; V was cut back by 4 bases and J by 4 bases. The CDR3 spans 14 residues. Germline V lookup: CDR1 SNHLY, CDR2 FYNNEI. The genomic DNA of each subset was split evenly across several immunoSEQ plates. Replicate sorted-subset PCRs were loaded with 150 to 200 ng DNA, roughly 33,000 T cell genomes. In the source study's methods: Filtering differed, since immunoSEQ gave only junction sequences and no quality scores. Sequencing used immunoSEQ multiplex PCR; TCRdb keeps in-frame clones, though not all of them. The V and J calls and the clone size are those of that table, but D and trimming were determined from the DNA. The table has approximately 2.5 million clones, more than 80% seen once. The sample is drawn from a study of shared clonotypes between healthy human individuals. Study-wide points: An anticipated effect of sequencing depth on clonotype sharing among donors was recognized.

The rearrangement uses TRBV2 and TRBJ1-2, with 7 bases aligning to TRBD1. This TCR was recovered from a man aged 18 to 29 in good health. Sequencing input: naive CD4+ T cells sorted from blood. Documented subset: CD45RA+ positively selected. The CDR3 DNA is TGTGCCAGCAGTGTGACAGGGCAGTCCTATGGCTACACCTTC. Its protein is CASSVTGQSYGYTF.